The clone carrying this TCR beta chain showed up just a few times. These data belong to a study of OX40 agonist ivuxolimab in advanced cancers. Germline loops: CDR1 SGHVS, CDR2 FQNEAQ. This CDR3 has 17 residues. V was pared by 5 bases and J by 0 bases, with 10 bases of the junction left unmatched. Assay: immunoSEQ multiplex PCR; the TCRdb copy retains only in-frame clones and omits some. The data contain about 15,000 clones, 80% to 90% of them seen just once; the ten biggest clones take up over 60%. This receptor was taken from an adult with an advanced solid tumor such as melanoma, head and neck, liver or kidney cancer. The input for sequencing was CD4+ or CD8+ T cells sorted from blood, taken in a trial of the OX40 agonist ivuxolimab. The gene calls are TRBV7-8 and TRBJ1-5; 7 positions match TRBD1. Written as DNA, the CDR3 is TGTGCCAGCAGCACGCAGGGGGGGGAGGGTAGCAATCAGCCCCAGCATTTT. Its translation: CASSTQGGEGSNQPQHF.